These 2 T cell receptor beta chains came from one sample sequenced in a study of cytomegalovirus exposure and HLA in healthy donors. Primers for the PCR totalled 60 Vbeta and 13 Jbeta. TCRdb's table, derived via immunoSEQ multiplex PCR, lists solely in-frame clones and lacks some. Among 150,000 to 200,000 clones listed, about 80% were seen once. Input material: PBMCs. The receptor set was obtained from a woman under 40 in good health and CMV-seropositive.

The chain recombines TRBV5-1 with TRBJ2-1; 9 bases map to TRBD1. Unmatched junction bases numbered 4, after V lost 2 bases and J lost 7 bases. The CDR3 has 14 residues. In germline, CDR1 is SGHRS, CDR2 YFSETQ. The chain's CDR3 is CASSFRTGVNEQFF. The CDR3 DNA follows: TGCGCCAGCAGCTTTCGGACAGGGGTGAATGAGCAGTTCTTC.

The chain is built from TRBV19 and TRBJ2-1, with 12 bases identical to TRBD2. J gave up 4 bases and V 5 bases, and 3 bases lay outside the gene matches. This CDR3 contains 15 residues. In germline, CDR1 is LNHDA, CDR2 SQIVND (reference sequence). The CDR3 DNA sequence: TGTGCCAGTAGTCCACTAGCGGGGGGATACAATGAGCAGTTCTTC. Translated: CASSPLAGGYNEQFF.